This TCR beta chain was identified during a study of cytomegalovirus exposure and HLA in healthy donors. This clone was observed once. Its antigen is still unknown. Findings of the study overall: Sequences of the TCR beta chain were said to predict the HLA-A and HLA-B alleles of most subjects accurately.

The germline V gene encodes CDR1 MDHEN and CDR2 SYDVKM. The length of the CDR3 is 16 residues. J was trimmed by 6 bases and V by 10 bases; bases with no gene match: 12. The donors gave bone marrow, and they were healthy. PCR employed 60 Vbeta and 13 Jbeta primers. Some clones are missing from TCRdb's copy, which holds only in-frame ones; the method was immunoSEQ multiplex PCR. The sample lists around 190,000 clones, around 73% seen once, with 2.5% to 3.5% in the top ten. The receptor was derived from a woman aged 25 to 39 in good health and CMV-seronegative. The chain combines TRBV28 with TRBJ2-2, with 12 positions matching TRBD2. The specimen sequenced was PBMCs. The CDR3 is CATPRTSGKISGELFF. For the CDR3, the DNA is TGTGCCACCCCCCGGACTAGCGGGAAAATTTCCGGGGAGCTGTTTTTT.